This passage covers 25 T cell receptor beta chains from one sample sequenced in a study of blood T cell repertoires in COVID-19. Profiled with immunoSEQ multiplex PCR; TCRdb holds only in-frame clones, not every one. The table shows over 250,000 clones, with roughly 90% occurring only once. The sequencing sample was made of PBMCs or T cells enriched from blood (not recorded which). These receptors all come from a woman in her sixties or seventies who had recovered from COVID-19.

The CDR3, as DNA: TGTGCCACCCGAAGGGCTACAGGGACCAATCAGCCCCAGCATTTT. Translated, it gives CATRRATGTNQPQHF. This sequence joins TRBV19 and TRBJ1-5; perhaps TRBD1 as D (6 bases). The CDR3 covers 15 residues. Trimming stripped 10 bases from V and 3 bases from J, with 19 bases between. From germline, CDR1 is LNHDA and CDR2 SQIVND (reference sequence).

The J gene is TRBJ1-3, the V gene TRBV28; D remains ambiguous. Trimming stripped 5 bases from V and 8 bases from J, with 16 bases between. The CDR3 length is 14 residues. The germline V gene encodes CDR1 MDHEN and CDR2 SYDVKM. The CDR3: CASSPRPPADTIYF. DNA for the CDR3: TGTGCCAGCAGTCCCCGGCCCCCAGCGGACACCATATATTTT.

The chain employs TRBV6-1 and TRBJ2-3; tentatively, D is TRBD1 (5 bases). CDR1 is MNHNS and CDR2 is SASEGT in the germline V gene. The CDR3 has 13 amino acids. V lost 2 bases and J 5 bases, leaving 8 bases between the germline ends. In nucleotides, the CDR3 is TGTGCCAGCAGTGAACTAGGGGTAGATACGCAGTATTTT. Residues: CASSELGVDTQYF.

This chain uses TRBV5-1 with TRBJ2-7; 10 positions match TRBD1. The CDR3 runs 13 residues. V shed 3 bases, J shed 6 bases, and the junction held 3 bases outside the gene matches. Germline lookup yields CDR1 SGHRS and CDR2 YFSETQ. Written as DNA, the CDR3 is TGCGCCAGCAGCTGGACAGGGGGGGGCGAGCAGTACTTC. Translating it yields CASSWTGGGEQYF.

The chain recombines TRBV19 with TRBJ1-1; D gene ambiguous. V lost 7 bases to trimming and J lost 7 bases, with 13 bases between them. Germline loops: CDR1 LNHDA, CDR2 SQIVND (reference sequence). This CDR3 contains 12 residues. CDR3 sequence reads: CASIKETDEAFF. CDR3 nucleotides: TGTGCCAGTATCAAGGAGACCGATGAAGCTTTCTTT.

Only one count was recorded for this clone. The V call is TRBV18, the J call TRBJ1-5; D perhaps matches TRBD1 (5 bases). CDR1 KGHSH and CDR2 LQKENI come from the germline V gene. CDR3 length equals 17 residues. The V end lost 2 bases, the J end lost 11 bases, and 25 bases lay between the germline ends. For the CDR3, the DNA is TGTGCCAGCTCACCATTTTTGATGGCAGGGCGGGAGGGAACCCAGCATTTT. This codes for CASSPFLMAGREGTQHF.

The chain has TRBV5-3 and TRBJ1-1; D call uncertain. TRBV5-3 qualifies as an ORF whose function is uncertain. CDR3 length equals 15 residues. Trimming cost V 2 bases and J 1 base, with 12 bases left between them. In DNA form, the CDR3 reads TGTGCCAGAAGCTTTCGGGGTGCGGCGAACACTGAAGCTTTCTTT. Its translation: CARSFRGAANTEAFF.

The V and J genes are TRBV25-1 and TRBJ1-1; 9 nucleotides line up with TRBD1. With V trimmed by 2 bases and J by 4 bases, 11 bases remained unmatched. The CDR3 runs 17 residues. The germline V gene has CDR1 MGHDK and CDR2 SYGVNS. CDR3: CASSEKYRTGESTEAFF. The CDR3 nucleotides read TGTGCCAGCAGTGAAAAATATCGGACAGGGGAGTCCACTGAAGCTTTCTTT. The variable domain in full, completed from reference TRBV25-1 and TRBJ1-1, reads EADIYQTPRYLVIGTGKKITLECSQTMGHDKMYWYQQDPGMELHLIHYSYGVNSTEKGDLSSESTVSRIRTEHFPLTLESARPSHTSQYLCASSEKYRTGESTEAFFGQGTRLTVV.

The genes are TRBV2 and TRBJ2-3, with 7 positions matching TRBD1. In germline, CDR1 is SNHLY, CDR2 FYNNEI. The V gene end was trimmed by 5 bases and the J gene end by 1 base; junction bases not matched to a gene: 3. The CDR3 runs 14 residues. CDR3: CASSYRGRTDTQYF. In DNA form, the CDR3 reads TGTGCCAGCAGTTACAGGGGCCGCACAGATACGCAGTATTTT.

This clone was recorded many times. This chain links TRBV25-1 with TRBJ2-1; 10 bases are shared with TRBD2. V shed 6 bases, J shed 2 bases, and the junction held 4 bases outside the gene matches. The length of the CDR3 is 15 residues. CDR1 and CDR2 from the germline V gene are MGHDK and SYGVNS. In DNA form, the CDR3 reads TGTGCCAGCAGGGCTAGCGGGAGTACCTACAATGAGCAGTTCTTC. This sequence encodes CASRASGSTYNEQFF.

In the case of this clone: A read error may produce the germline difference seen at one junction end. The chain's CDR3 is CASSQGLRAGGSHEQYF. The CDR3 DNA reads as TGTGCCAGCAGCCAAGGGTTACGAGCGGGAGGCTCCCACGAGCAGTACTTC. J is TRBJ2-7 and V is TRBV3-1 (or the pseudogene TRBV3-2); the match to TRBD2 covers 9 bases. The CDR3 spans 17 residues. Germline CDR1 reads LGHDT; CDR2 reads YNNKEL (reference sequence).

This rearrangement joins TRBV10-1 to TRBJ1-1; D is uncertain. Trimming stripped 8 bases from V and 1 base from J, with 11 bases between. CDR1 is WNHNN and CDR2 is SYGVQD in the germline V gene (reference sequence). The CDR3 is 13 amino acids. CDR3 nucleotide sequence: TGCGCCAGCGCCAAACTGCGGAACACTGAAGCTTTCTTT. Protein sequence: CASAKLRNTEAFF.

The chain has TRBV28 and TRBJ2-7, with TRBD1 as a possible D gene (7 bases). Trimming cost V 6 bases and J 2 bases, with 14 bases left between them. Germline V gene sequence: CDR1 MDHEN, CDR2 SYDVKM. This CDR3 is built from 14 residues. The CDR3 sequence is CASREGQLTYEQYF. CDR3 bases: TGTGCCAGCAGGGAGGGACAGCTAACCTACGAGCAGTACTTC. The full variable domain, with the rest looked up from reference TRBV28 and TRBJ2-7, is DVKVTQSSRYLVKRTGEKVFLECVQDMDHENMFWYRQDPGLGLRLIYFSYDVKMKEKGDIPEGYSVSREKKERFSLILESASTNQTSMYLCASREGQLTYEQYFGPGTRLTVT.

The rearrangement uses TRBV13 and TRBJ1-1; 7 positions agree with TRBD1. The CDR3 length is 16 residues. The J segment lost 6 bases and the V segment lost 5 bases, leaving 15 bases of the junction unmatched. Germline CDR1 is PRHDT and CDR2 is FYEKMQ (reference sequence). CDR3 coding DNA: TGTGCCAGCAGCCCATCCGTTTACAGGGGATCGCCTGAAGCTTTCTTT. Protein sequence: CASSPSVYRGSPEAFF.

This clone was seen a single time. The chain couples TRBV7-2 to TRBJ1-4; no reliable D call. CDR1 is SGHTA and CDR2 is FQGNSA in the germline V gene. This CDR3 has 15 residues. Trimming shortened V by 2 bases and J by 8 bases, and 15 bases separated the two germline ends. The CDR3 bases are TGTGCCAGCAGCTTATTTGGGCCCCGCAGGGAAAAACTGTTTTTT. Its protein product is CASSLFGPRREKLFF. Based on the CDR3 plus reference TRBV7-2 and TRBJ1-4, the full variable domain is GAGVSQSPSNKVTEKGKDVELRCDPISGHTALYWYRQSLGQGLEFLIYFQGNSAPDKSGLPSDRFSAERTGGSVSTLTIQRTQQEDSAVYLCASSLFGPRREKLFFGSGTQLSVL.

The chain uses TRBV6-5 and TRBJ2-7, with D perhaps TRBD2 (5 bases). CDR3 length: 15 residues. Germline assignment: CDR1 MNHEY and CDR2 SVGAGI. Trimming cost V 0 bases and J 4 bases, with 13 bases left between them. CDR3 loop: CASSYSMSSGYEQYF. The CDR3, as DNA: TGTGCCAGCAGTTACTCGATGTCGTCGGGGTACGAGCAGTACTTC.

The sample holds one count of this clone. The J gene is TRBJ1-1, the V gene TRBV5-4, with D unclear. Germline CDR1 and CDR2: SGHNT and YYREEE (reference sequence). The CDR3 is 13 amino acids. Trimming took 4 bases from V and 2 from J, leaving 9 bases between them. This CDR3 is CASSTGDNTEAFF. The CDR3 bases are TGTGCCAGCAGCACCGGGGATAACACTGAAGCTTTCTTT.

The chain is built from TRBV4-1 and TRBJ2-7, with 14 bases identical to TRBD2. After removal of 1 base from V and 2 bases from J, the junction contained 4 bases not matched to a gene. The CDR3 runs to 17 residues. Germline-derived CDR1 and CDR2 are MGHRA and YSYEKL. CDR3 bases: TGCGCCAGCAGCCAAGGGACTAGCGGGAGGTTGACCTACGAGCAGTACTTC. Translating gives CASSQGTSGRLTYEQYF.

V is TRBV7-9 and J is TRBJ1-6, with 10 bases matching TRBD1. Germline values: CDR1 SEHNR, CDR2 FQNEAQ (reference sequence). V trimming: 1 base; J trimming: 7 bases; junction bases outside the gene matches: 1. The CDR3 has 15 residues. The chain's CDR3 is CASSLVGQGNSPLHF. The CDR3 coding sequence is TGTGCCAGCAGCTTAGTGGGACAGGGGAATTCACCCCTCCACTTT.

The chain combines TRBV5-1 with TRBJ1-4; 9 bases map to TRBD1. Germline V gene data show CDR1 as SGHRS and CDR2 as YFSETQ. Trimming took 3 bases from V and 2 from J; bases not matched to a gene: 2. The CDR3 loop spans 15 amino acids. The CDR3 here is CASSSDRGTNEKLFF. Written as DNA, the CDR3 is TGCGCCAGCAGCTCGGACAGGGGTACTAATGAAAAACTGTTTTTT.

The rearrangement links TRBV24-1 to TRBJ1-4; possible D gene TRBD1, 5 bases. CDR3 length: 16 residues. The germline V gene has CDR1 KGHDR and CDR2 SFDVKD. V was pared by 5 bases and J by 0 bases, with 12 bases between. CDR3 residues: CATSGGTDATNEKLFF. CDR3 nucleotides: TGTGCCACCAGTGGCGGGACGGATGCAACTAATGAAAAACTGTTTTTT.

The J gene is TRBJ2-3, the V gene TRBV7-2; 11 nucleotides match TRBD2. Germline lookup yields CDR1 SGHTA and CDR2 FQGNSA. V dropped 0 bases and J dropped 1; count of bases not matched to a gene: 0. The CDR3 loop spans 16 amino acids. The CDR3 loop is CASSLASGRGTDTQYF. CDR3 DNA: TGTGCCAGCAGCTTAGCTAGCGGGAGGGGCACAGATACGCAGTATTTT.

This clone occurred many times. V gene TRBV7-8 combines with J gene TRBJ1-6; 8 bases agree with TRBD1. The germline V gene encodes CDR1 SGHVS and CDR2 FQNEAQ. The J segment lost 0 bases and the V segment lost 3 bases, leaving 7 bases of the junction unmatched. The CDR3 is 18 residues long. CDR3 protein: CASSLGRTGSSYNSPLHF. DNA for the CDR3: TGTGCCAGCAGCTTGGGACGGACAGGGAGCTCCTATAATTCACCCCTCCACTTT.

This clone has just one count. The genes are TRBV28 and TRBJ2-1; 9 positions agree with TRBD2. V lost 4 bases to trimming and J lost 10 bases; unmatched junction nucleotides: 5. This CDR3 has 13 amino acids. The germline V gene has CDR1 MDHEN and CDR2 SYDVKM. The CDR3 DNA sequence: TGTGCCAGCAGTTGGCGGGGGGGCCAGGAGCAGTTCTTC. Its protein product is CASSWRGGQEQFF. Looking up the rest from reference TRBV28 and TRBJ2-1 gives the full variable domain: DVKVTQSSRYLVKRTGEKVFLECVQDMDHENMFWYRQDPGLGLRLIYFSYDVKMKEKGDIPEGYSVSREKKERFSLILESASTNQTSMYLCASSWRGGQEQFFGPGTRLTVL.

This chain links TRBV11-1 with TRBJ2-6; D remains ambiguous. CDR1 SGHAT and CDR2 FQDESV come from the germline V gene (reference sequence). This CDR3 comprises 15 residues. V shed 2 bases and J shed 0 bases, with 5 bases lying between them. DNA for the CDR3: TGTGCCAGCAGCTTATTGAGCTCTGGGGCCAACGTCCTGACTTTC. It encodes CASSLLSSGANVLTF.